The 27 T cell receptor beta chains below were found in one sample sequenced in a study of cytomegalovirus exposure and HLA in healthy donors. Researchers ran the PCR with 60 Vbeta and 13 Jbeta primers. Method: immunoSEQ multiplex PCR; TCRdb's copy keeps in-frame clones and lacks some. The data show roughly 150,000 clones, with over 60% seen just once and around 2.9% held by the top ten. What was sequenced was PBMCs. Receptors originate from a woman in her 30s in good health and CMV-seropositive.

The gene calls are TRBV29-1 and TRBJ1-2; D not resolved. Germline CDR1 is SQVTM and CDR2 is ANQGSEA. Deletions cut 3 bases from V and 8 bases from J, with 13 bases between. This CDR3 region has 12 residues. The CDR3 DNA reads TGCAGCGTTGATGACATCCACGGCGGCTACACCTTC. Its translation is CSVDDIHGGYTF. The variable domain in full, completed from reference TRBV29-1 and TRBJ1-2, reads SAVISQKPSRDICQRGTSLTIQCQVDSQVTMMFWYRQQPGQSLTLIATANQGSEATYESGFVIDKFPISRPNLTFSTLTVSNMSPEDSSIYLCSVDDIHGGYTFGSGTRLTVV.

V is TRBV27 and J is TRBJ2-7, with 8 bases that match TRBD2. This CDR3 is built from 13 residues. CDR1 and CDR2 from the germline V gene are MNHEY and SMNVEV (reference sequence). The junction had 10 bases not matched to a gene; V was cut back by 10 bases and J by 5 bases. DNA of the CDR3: TGTGCCACCCTGGGACTAGGGACTGACGAGCAGTACTTC. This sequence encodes CATLGLGTDEQYF.

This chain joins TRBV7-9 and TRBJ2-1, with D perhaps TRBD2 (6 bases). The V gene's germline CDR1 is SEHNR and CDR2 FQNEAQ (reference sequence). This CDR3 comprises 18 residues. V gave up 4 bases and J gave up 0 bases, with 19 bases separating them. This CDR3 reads CASSSPILAPSSYNEQFF. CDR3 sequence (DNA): TGTGCCAGCAGCTCCCCCATACTAGCTCCGAGCTCCTACAATGAGCAGTTCTTC.

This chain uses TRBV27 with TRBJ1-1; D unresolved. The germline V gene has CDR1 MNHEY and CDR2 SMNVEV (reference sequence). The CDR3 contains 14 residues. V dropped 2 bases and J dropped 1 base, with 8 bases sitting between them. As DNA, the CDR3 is TGTGCCAGCAGTTTAGACAACTGGAACACTGAAGCTTTCTTT. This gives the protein CASSLDNWNTEAFF.

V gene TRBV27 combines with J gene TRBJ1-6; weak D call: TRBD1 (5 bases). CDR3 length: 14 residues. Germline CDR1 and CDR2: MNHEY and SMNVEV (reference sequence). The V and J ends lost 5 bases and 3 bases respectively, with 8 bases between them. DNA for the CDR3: TGTGCCAGCAGTCCCAGGGTCTATAATTCACCCCTCCACTTT. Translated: CASSPRVYNSPLHF.

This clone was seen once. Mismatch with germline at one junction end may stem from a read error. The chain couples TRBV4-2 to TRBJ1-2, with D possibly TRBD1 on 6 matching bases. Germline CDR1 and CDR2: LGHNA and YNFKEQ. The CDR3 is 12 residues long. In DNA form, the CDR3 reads TGTGCCAGCGACGGAGGCACAGGGTATTTGTGCTTC. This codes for CASDGGTGYLCF.

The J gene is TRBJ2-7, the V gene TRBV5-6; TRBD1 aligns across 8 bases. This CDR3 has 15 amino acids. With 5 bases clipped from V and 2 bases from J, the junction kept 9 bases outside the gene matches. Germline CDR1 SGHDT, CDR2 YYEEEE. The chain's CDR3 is CASRYTGTGTYEQYF. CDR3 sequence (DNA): TGTGCCAGCAGATATACCGGGACAGGAACCTACGAGCAGTACTTC.

CDR3 nucleotide sequence: TGTGCCACGAAGACAGATATGAACACTGAAGCTTTCTTT. Protein: CATKTDMNTEAFF. The V and J genes are TRBV7-9 and TRBJ1-1; weak D call: TRBD1 (5 bases). Germline assignment: CDR1 SEHNR and CDR2 FQNEAQ (reference sequence). The CDR3 covers 13 residues. Trimming took off 10 bases at V and 0 bases at J, with 12 bases between the two ends. The complete variable domain, with remaining parts taken from reference TRBV7-9 and TRBJ1-1, reads DTGVSQNPRHKITKRGQNVTFRCDPISEHNRLYWYRQTLGQGPEFLTYFQNEAQLEKSRLLSDRFSAERPKGSFSTLEIQRTEQGDSAMYLCATKTDMNTEAFFGQGTRLTVV.

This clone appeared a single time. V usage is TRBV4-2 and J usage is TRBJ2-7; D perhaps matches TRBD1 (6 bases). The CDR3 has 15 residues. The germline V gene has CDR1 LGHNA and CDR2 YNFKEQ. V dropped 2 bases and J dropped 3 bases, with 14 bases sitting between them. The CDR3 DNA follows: TGTGCCAGCAGCCAATCGAAGACAGGCAACTACGAGCAGTACTTC. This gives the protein CASSQSKTGNYEQYF.

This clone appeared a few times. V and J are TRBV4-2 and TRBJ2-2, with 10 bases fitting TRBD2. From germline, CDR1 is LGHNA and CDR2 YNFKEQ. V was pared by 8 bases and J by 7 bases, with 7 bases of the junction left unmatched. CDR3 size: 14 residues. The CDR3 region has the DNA TGTGCCAGCTCCGGGACTAGCGTGGGCGGGGAGCTGTTTTTT. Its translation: CASSGTSVGGELFF.

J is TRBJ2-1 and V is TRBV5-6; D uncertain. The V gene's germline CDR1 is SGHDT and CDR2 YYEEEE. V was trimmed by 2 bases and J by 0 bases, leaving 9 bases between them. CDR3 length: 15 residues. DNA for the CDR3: TGTGCCAGCAGCTTCGGCCGGAGCTCCTACAATGAGCAGTTCTTC. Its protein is CASSFGRSSYNEQFF.

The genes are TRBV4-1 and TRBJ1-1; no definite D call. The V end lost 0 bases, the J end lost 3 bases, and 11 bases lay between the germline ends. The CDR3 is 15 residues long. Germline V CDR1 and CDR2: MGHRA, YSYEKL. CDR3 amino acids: CASSQDAWRDTEAFF. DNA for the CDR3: TGCGCCAGCAGCCAAGACGCTTGGAGAGACACTGAAGCTTTCTTT.

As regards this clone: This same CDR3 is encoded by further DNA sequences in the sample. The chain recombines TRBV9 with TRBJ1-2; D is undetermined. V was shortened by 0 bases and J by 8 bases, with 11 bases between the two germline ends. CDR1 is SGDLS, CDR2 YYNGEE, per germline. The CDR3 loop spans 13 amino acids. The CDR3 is CASSVDRANGYTF. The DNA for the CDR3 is TGTGCCAGCAGCGTAGACAGAGCTAACGGCTACACCTTC.

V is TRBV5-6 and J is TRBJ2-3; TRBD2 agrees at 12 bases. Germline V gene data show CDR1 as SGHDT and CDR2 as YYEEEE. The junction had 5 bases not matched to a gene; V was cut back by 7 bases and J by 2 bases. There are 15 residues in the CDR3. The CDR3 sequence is CASDGLAGFTDTQYF. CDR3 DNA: TGTGCCAGCGACGGACTAGCGGGGTTCACAGATACGCAGTATTTT.

CDR3 protein: CASSPRVAELHNEQFF. The CDR3, as DNA: TGCGCCAGCAGCCCCCGGGTAGCGGAGTTACACAATGAGCAGTTCTTC. The chain has TRBV5-1 and TRBJ2-1, with D possibly TRBD2 on 6 matching bases. The V end was cut by 4 bases, the J end by 5 bases, with 19 bases between. This CDR3 is 16 amino acids long. Germline V CDR1 and CDR2: SGHRS, YFSETQ.

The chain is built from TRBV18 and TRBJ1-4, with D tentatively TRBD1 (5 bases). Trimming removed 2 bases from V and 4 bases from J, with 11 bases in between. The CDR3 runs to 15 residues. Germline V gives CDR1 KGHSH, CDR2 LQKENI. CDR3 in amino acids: CASSPGAGYNEKLFF. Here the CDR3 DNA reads TGTGCCAGCTCACCAGGGGCAGGGTATAATGAAAAACTGTTTTTT.

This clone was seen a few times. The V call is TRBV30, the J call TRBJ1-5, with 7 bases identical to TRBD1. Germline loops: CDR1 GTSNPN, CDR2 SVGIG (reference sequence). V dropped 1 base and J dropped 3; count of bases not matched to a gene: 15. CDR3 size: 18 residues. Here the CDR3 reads CAWSANELQGVNNQPQHF. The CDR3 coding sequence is TGTGCCTGGAGTGCTAATGAACTTCAGGGGGTTAACAATCAGCCCCAGCATTTT.

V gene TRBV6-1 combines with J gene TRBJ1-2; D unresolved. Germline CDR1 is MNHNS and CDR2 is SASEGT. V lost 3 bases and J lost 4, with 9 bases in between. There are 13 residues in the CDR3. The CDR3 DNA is TGTGCCAGCAGTGACTCAGGTGTCTATGGCTACACCTTC. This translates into CASSDSGVYGYTF.

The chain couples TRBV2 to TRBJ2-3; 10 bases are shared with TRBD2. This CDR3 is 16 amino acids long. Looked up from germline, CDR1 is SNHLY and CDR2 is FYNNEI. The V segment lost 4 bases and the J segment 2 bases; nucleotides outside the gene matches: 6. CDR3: CASSAALAGVTDTQYF. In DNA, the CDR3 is TGTGCCAGCAGTGCGGCTCTAGCGGGGGTCACAGATACGCAGTATTTT.

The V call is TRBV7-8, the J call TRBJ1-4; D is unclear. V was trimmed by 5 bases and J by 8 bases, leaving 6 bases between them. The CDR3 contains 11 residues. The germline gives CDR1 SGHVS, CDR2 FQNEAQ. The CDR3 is CASSVREKLFF. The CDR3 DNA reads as TGTGCCAGCAGCGTCAGAGAAAAACTGTTTTTT.

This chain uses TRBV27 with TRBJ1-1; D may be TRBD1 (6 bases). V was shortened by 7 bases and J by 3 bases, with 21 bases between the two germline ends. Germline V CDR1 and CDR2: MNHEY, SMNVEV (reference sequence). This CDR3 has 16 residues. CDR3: CASNPQGTPRYTEAFF. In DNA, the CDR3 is TGTGCCAGCAATCCCCAGGGGACCCCTAGGTACACTGAAGCTTTCTTT.

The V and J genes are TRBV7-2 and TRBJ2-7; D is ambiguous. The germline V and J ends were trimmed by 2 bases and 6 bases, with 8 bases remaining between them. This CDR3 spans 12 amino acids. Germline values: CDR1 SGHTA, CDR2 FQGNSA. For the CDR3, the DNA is TGTGCCAGCAGCTTACGGGTTGGCGAGCAGTACTTC. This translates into CASSLRVGEQYF.

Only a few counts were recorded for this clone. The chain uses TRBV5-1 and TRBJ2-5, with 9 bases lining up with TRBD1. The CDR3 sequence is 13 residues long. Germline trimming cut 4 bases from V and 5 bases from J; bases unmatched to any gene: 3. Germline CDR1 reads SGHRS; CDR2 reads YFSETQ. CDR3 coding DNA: TGCGCCAGCAGCCGGGGGACAGGGGAGACCCAGTACTTC. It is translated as CASSRGTGETQYF.

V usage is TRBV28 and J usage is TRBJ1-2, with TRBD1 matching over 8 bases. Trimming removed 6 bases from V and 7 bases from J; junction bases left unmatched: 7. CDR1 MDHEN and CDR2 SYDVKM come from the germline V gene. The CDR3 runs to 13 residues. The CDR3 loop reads CASRFTGGSGYTF. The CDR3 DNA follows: TGTGCCAGCAGGTTCACAGGGGGAAGTGGCTACACCTTC.

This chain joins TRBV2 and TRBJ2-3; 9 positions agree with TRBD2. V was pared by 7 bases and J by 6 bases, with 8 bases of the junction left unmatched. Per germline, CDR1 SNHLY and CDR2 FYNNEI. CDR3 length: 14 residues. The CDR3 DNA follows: TGTGCCAGCAAACTAGCGGGTGCTGTGGATACGCAGTATTTT. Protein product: CASKLAGAVDTQYF.

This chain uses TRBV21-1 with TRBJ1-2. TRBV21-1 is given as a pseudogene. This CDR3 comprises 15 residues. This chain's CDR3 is CASSPPGGANYGYTF. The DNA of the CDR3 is TGTGCCAGCAGTCCCCCCGGAGGGGCTAACTATGGCTACACCTTC.

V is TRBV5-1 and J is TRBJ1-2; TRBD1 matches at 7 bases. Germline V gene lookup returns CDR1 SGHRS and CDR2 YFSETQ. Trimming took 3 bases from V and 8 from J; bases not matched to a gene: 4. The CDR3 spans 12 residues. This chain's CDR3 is CASSWTGEGYTF. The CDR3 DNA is TGCGCCAGCAGCTGGACAGGAGAGGGCTACACCTTC.